This T cell receptor beta chain appears in the sequencing data of a study of T cell repertoires in cytomegalovirus infection. At the level of the study: The authors used CMV epitopes that were HLA-C-restricted (recently identified) and HLA-B-restricted (well studied). Indications of both CMV infection and matching HLA type were provided by public TCR beta signatures.

Study-level findings and limits: CMV-specific HLA-C-restricted TCR beta clonotypes dominated the ex vivo response. Carriage of CMV together with the relevant HLA was identifiable through cumulative public TCR beta family frequency.

This clonotype was seen only a few times. Its antigen is unidentified. TCRdb recomputed calls from the reads with MiXCR, one row per CDR3 protein. The sample gives some 940,000 distinct CDR3 sequences, less than 40% of which show up once; more than 13% is in the top ten. Sequencing used cultured CD8+ T cells from PBMCs, obtained from culture after CMV antigen stimulation. This receptor was obtained from a human donor in good health (CMV status not recorded). Some clones in this sample may be carry-over from other donors' samples.

The CDR3: CAISPSGSSGNTIYF. CDR3 coding DNA: TGTGCCATCAGTCCCTCAGGGAGCTCTGGAAACACCATATATTTT. The rearrangement joins TRBV10-3 to TRBJ1-3, with D possibly TRBD1 on 5 matching bases. Germline V CDR1 and CDR2: ENHRY, SYGVKD. V lost 5 bases and J lost 0, with 11 bases in between. This CDR3 is built from 15 residues.